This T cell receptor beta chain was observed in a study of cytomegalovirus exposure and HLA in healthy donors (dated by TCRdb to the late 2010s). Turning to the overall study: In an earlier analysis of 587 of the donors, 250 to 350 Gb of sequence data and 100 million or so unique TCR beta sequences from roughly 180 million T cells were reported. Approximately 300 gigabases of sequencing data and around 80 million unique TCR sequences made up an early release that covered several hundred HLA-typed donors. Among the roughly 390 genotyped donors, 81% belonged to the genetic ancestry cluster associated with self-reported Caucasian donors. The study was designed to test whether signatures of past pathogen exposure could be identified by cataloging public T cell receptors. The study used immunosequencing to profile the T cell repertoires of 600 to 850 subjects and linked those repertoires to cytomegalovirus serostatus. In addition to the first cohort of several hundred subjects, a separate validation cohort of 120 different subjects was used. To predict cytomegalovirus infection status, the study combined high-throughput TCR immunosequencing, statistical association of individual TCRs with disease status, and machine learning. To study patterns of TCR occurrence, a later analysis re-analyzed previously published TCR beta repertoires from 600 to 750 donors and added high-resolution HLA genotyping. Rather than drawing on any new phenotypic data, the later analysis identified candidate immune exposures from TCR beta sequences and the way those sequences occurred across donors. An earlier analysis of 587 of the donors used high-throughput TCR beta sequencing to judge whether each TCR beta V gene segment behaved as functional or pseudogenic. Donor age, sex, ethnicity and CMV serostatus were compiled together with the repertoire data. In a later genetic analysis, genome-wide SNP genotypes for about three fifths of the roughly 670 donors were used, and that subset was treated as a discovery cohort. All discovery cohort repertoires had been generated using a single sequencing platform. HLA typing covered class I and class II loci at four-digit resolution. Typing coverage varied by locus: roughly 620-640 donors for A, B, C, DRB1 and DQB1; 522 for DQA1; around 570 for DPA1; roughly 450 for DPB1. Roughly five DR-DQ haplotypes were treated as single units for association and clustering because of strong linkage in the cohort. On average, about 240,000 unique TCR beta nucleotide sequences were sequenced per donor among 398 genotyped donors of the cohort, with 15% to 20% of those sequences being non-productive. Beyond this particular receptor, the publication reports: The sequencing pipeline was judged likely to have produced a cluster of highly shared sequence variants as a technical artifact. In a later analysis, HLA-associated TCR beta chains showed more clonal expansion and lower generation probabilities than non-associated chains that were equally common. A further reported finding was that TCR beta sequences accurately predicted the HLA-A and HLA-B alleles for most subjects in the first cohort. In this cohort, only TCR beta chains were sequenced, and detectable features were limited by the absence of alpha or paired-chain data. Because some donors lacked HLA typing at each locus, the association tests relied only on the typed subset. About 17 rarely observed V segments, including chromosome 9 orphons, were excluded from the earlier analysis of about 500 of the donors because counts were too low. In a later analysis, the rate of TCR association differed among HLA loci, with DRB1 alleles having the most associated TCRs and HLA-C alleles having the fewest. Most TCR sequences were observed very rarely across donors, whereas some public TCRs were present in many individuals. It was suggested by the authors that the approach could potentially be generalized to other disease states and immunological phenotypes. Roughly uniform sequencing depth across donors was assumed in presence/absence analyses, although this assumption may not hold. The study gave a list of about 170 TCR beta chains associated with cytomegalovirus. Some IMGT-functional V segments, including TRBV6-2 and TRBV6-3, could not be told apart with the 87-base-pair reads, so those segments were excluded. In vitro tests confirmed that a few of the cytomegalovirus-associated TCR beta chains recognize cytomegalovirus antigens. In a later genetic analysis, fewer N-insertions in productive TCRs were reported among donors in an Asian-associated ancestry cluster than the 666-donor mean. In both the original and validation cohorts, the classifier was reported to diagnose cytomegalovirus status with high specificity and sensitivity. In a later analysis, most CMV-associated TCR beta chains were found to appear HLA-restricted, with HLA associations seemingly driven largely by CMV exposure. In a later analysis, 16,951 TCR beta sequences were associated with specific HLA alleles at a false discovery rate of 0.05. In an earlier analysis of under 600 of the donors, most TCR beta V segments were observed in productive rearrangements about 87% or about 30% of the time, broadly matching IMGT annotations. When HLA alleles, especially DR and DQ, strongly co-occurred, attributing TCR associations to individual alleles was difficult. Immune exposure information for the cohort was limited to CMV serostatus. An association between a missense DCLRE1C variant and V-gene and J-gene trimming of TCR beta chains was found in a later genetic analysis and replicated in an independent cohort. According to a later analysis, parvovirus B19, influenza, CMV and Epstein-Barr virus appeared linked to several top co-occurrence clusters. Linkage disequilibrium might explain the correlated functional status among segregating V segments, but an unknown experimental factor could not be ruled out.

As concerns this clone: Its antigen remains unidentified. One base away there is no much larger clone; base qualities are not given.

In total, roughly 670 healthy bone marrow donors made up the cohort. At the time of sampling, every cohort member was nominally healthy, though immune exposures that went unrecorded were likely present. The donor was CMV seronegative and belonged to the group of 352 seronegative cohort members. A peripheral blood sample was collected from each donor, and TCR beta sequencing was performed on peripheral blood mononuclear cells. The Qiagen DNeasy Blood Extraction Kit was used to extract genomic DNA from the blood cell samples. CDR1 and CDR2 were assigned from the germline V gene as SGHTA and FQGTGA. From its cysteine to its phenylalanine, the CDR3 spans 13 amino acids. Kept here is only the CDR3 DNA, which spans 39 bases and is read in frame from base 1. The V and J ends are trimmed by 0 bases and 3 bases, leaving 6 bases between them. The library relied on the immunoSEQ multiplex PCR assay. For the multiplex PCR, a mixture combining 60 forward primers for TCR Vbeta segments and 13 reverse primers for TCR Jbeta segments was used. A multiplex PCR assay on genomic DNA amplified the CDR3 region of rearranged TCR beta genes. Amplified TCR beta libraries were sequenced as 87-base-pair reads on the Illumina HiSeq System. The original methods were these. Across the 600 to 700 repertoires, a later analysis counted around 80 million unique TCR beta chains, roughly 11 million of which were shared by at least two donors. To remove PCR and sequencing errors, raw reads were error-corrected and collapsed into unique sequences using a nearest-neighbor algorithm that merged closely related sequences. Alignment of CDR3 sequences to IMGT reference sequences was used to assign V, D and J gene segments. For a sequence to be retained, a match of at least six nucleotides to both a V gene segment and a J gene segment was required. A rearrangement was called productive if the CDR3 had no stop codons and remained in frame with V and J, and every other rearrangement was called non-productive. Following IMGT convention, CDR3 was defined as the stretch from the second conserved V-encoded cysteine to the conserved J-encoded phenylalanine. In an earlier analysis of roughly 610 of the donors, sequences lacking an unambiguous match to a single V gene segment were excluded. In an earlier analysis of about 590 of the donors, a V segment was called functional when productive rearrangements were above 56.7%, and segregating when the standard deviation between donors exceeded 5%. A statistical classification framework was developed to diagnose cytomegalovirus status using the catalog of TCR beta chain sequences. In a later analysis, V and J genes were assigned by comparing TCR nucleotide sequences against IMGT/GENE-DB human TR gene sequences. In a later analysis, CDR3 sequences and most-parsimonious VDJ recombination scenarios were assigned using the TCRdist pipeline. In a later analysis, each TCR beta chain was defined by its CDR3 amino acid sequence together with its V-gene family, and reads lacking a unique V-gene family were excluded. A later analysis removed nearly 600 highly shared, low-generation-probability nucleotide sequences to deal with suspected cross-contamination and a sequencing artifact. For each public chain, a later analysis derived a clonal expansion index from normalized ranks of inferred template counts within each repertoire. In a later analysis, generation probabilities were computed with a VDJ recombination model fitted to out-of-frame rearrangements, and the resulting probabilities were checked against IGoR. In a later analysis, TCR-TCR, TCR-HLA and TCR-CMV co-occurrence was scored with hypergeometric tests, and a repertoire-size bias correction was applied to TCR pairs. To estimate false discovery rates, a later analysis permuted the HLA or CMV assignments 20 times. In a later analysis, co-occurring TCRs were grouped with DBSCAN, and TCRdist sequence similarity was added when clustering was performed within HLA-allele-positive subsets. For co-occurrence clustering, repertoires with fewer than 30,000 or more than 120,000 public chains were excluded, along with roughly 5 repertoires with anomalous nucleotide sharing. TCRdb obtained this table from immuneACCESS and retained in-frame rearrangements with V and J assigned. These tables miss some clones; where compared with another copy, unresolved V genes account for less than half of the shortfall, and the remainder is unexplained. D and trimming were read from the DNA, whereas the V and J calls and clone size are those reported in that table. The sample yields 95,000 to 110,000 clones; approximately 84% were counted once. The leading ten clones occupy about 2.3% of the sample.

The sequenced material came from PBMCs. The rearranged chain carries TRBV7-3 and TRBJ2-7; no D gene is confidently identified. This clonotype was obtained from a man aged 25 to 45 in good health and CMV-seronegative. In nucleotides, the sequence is TGTGCCAGCAGCTTAACCACTAACTACGAGCAGTACTTC. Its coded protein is CASSLTTNYEQYF.